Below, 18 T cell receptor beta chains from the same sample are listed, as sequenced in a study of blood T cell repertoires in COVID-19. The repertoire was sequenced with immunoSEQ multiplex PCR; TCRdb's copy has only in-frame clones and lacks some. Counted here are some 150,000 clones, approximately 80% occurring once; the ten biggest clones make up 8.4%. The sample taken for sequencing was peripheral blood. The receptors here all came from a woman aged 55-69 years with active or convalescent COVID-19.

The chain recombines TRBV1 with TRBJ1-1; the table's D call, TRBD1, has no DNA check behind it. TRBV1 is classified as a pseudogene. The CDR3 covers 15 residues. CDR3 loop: CTSSPTGPRDTEAFF. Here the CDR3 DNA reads TGCACCAGCAGCCCGACAGGGCCCCGGGACACTGAAGCTTTCTTT.

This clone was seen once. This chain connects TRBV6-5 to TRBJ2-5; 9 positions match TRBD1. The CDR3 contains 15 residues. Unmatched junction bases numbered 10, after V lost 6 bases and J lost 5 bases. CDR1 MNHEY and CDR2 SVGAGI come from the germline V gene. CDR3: CASRAGQGGLETQYF. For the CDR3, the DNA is TGTGCCAGCAGGGCGGGACAGGGAGGTTTGGAGACCCAGTACTTC.

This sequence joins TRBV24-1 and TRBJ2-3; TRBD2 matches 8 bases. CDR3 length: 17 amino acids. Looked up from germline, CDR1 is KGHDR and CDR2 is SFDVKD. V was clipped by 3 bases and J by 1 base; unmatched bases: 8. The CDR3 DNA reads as TGTGCCACCAGTGATCCAAAGCGGGGGTTTCGCACAGATACGCAGTATTTT. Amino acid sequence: CATSDPKRGFRTDTQYF.

This chain's CDR3 is CASSLMEGNYGYTF. Written as DNA, the CDR3 is TGTGCCAGCAGTTTAATGGAGGGTAACTATGGCTACACCTTC. The chain has TRBV27 and TRBJ1-2; D is unclear. The CDR3 is made up of 14 amino acids. V was trimmed by 2 bases and J by 1 base, leaving 8 bases between them. Germline CDR1 is MNHEY and CDR2 is SMNVEV (reference sequence).

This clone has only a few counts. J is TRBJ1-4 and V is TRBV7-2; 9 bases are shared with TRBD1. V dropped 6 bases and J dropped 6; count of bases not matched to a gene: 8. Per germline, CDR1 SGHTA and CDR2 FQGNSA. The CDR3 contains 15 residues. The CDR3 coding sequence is TGTGCCAGCAGGGTAACAGGGGGCGGGCATGAAAAACTGTTTTTT. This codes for CASRVTGGGHEKLFF.

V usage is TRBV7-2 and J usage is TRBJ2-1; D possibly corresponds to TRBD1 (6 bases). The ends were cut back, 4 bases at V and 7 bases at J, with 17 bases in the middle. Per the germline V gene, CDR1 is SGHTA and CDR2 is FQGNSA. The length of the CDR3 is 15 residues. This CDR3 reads CASSSQWGQWNEQFF. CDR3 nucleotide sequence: TGTGCCAGCAGCTCACAGTGGGGGCAGTGGAATGAGCAGTTCTTC.

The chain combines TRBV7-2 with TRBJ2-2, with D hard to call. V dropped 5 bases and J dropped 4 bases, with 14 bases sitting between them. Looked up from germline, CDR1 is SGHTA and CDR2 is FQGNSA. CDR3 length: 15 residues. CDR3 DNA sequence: TGTGCCAGCAGCCCCCCGGGTAGACCCACCGGGGAGCTGTTTTTT. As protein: CASSPPGRPTGELFF. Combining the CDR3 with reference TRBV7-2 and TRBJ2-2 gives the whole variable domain GAGVSQSPSNKVTEKGKDVELRCDPISGHTALYWYRQSLGQGLEFLIYFQGNSAPDKSGLPSDRFSAERTGGSVSTLTIQRTQQEDSAVYLCASSPPGRPTGELFFGEGSRLTVL.

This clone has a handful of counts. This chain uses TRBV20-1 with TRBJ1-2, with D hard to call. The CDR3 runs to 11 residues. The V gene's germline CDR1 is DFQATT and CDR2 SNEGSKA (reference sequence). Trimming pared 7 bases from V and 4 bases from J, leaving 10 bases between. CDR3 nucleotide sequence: TGCAGTGGGGAGGGCGCCTATGGCTACACCTTC. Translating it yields CSGEGAYGYTF.

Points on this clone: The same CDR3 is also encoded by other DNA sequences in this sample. The CDR3: CASSLGQGGQPQHF. DNA for the CDR3: TGTGCCAGCAGTTTAGGACAGGGGGGTCAGCCCCAGCATTTT. The chain joins TRBV28 to TRBJ1-5; 10 bases match TRBD1. V lost 2 bases, J lost 6 bases, and 1 base stayed unmatched. The CDR3 spans 14 residues. CDR1 and CDR2 from the germline V gene are MDHEN and SYDVKM. Using reference TRBV28 and TRBJ1-5 for the parts outside the CDR3, the full variable domain is DVKVTQSSRYLVKRTGEKVFLECVQDMDHENMFWYRQDPGLGLRLIYFSYDVKMKEKGDIPEGYSVSREKKERFSLILESASTNQTSMYLCASSLGQGGQPQHFGDGTRLSIL.

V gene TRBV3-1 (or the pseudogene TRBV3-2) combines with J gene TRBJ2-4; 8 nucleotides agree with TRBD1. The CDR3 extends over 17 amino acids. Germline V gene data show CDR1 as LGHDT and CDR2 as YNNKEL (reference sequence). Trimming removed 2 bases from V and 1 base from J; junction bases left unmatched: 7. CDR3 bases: TGTGCCAGCAGCCAACCACAGGGGGTTGGGGCCAAAAACATTCAGTACTTC. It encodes CASSQPQGVGAKNIQYF.

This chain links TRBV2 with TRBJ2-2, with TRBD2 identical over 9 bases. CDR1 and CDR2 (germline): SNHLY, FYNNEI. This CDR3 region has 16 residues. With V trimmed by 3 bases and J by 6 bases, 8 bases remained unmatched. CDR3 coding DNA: TGTGCCAGCAGTGATATAGCGGGAGAGGCCCCCGGGGAGCTGTTTTTT. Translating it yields CASSDIAGEAPGELFF.

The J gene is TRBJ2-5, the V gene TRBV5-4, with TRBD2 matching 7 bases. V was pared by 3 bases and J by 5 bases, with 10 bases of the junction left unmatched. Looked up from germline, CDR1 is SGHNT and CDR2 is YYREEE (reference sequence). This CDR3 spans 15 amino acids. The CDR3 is CASSWGGGPQETQYF. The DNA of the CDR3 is TGTGCCAGCAGCTGGGGCGGGGGACCGCAGGAGACCCAGTACTTC.

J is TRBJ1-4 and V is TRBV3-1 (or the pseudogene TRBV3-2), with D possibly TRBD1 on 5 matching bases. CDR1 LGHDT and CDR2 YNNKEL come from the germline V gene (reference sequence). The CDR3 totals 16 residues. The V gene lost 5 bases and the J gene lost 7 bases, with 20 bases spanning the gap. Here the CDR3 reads CASSRGGGAVFEKLFF. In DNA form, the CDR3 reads TGTGCCAGCAGCAGAGGTGGAGGGGCAGTATTTGAAAAACTGTTTTTT.

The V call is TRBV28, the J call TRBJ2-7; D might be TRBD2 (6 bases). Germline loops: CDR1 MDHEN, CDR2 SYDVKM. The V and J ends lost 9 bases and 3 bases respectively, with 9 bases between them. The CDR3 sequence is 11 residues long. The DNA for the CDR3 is TGTGCCAGTGGGACTGGCTACGAGCAGTACGTC. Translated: CASGTGYEQYV.

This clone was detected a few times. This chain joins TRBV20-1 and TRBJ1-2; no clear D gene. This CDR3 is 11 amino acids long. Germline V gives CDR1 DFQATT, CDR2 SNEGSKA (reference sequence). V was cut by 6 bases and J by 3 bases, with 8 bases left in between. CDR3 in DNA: TGCAGTGCCATTCCGGACTATGGCTACACCTTC. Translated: CSAIPDYGYTF.

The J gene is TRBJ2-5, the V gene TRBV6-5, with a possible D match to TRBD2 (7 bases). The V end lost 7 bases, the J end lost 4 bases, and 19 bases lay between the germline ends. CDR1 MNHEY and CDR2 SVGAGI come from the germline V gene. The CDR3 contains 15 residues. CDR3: CASTKGGLGGETQYF. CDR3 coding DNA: TGTGCCAGCACCAAGGGGGGGCTAGGGGGAGAGACCCAGTACTTC.

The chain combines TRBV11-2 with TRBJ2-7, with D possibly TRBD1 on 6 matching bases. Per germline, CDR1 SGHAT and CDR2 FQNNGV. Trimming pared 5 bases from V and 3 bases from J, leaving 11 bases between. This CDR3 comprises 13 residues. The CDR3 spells CASSPGQFYEQYV. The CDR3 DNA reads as TGTGCCAGCAGCCCCGGACAGTTCTACGAGCAGTACGTC.

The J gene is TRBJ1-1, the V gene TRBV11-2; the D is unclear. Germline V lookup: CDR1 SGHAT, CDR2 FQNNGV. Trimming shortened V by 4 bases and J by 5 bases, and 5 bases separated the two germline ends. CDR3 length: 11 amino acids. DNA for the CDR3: TGTGCCAGCAGCTCCGGGACTGAAGCTTTCTTT. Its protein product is CASSSGTEAFF.